Shown below are 2 T cell receptor beta chains from a single sample sequenced in a study of T-cell reconstitution after alpha-beta-depleted transplantation in children. Unique molecular identifiers were used to barcode this TCRbeta library. TCRdb re-called the PCR reads with MiXCR, one entry per CDR3 protein. The data hold roughly 610,000 distinct CDR3 sequences, with over 9.5% observed a single time. This material consisted of PBMCs from the stem cell graft donor, taken from the stem cell graft. The receptors shown here come from a human donor who donated a stem cell graft to a child with acute myeloid leukemia.

This clonotype was recorded at least ten times. The rearrangement joins TRBV4-3 to TRBJ2-1, with 8 bases matching TRBD2. The CDR3 is 16 amino acids. Losses at the gene ends were 1 base for V and 5 bases for J; bases not matched to a gene: 7. Germline CDR1 is LGHNA and CDR2 is YSLEER. CDR3 DNA sequence: TGCGCCAGCAGCCAAGCCTTGGCGGGGGGTAACAATGAGCAGTTCTTC. Protein product: CASSQALAGGNNEQFF.

V and J are TRBV6-4 and TRBJ2-3; 8 nucleotides agree with TRBD1. The CDR3 has 14 amino acids. V shed 6 bases and J 5 bases; nucleotides not matched to a gene: 7. In germline, CDR1 is MRHNA, CDR2 SNTAGT. CDR3 region: CASRDREREDTQYF. CDR3 DNA sequence: TGTGCCAGCAGGGACAGGGAACGGGAAGATACGCAGTATTTT.